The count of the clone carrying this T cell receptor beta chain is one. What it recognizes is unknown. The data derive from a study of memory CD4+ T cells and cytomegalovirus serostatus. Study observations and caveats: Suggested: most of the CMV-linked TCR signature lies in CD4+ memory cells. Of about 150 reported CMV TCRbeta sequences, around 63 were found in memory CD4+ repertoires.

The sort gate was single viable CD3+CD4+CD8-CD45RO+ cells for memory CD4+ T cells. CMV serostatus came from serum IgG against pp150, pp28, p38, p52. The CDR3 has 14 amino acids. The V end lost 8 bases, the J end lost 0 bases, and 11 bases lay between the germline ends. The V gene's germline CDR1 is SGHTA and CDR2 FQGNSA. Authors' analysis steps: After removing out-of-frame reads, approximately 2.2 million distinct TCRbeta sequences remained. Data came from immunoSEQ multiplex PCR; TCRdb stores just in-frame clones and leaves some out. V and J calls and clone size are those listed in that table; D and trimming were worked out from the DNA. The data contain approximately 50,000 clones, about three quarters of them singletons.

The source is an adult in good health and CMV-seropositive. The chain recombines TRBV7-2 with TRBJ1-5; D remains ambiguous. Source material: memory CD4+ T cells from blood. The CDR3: CASAAGNSNQPQHF. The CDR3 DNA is TGTGCCAGCGCCGCGGGGAATAGCAATCAGCCCCAGCATTTT.